The next 20 T cell receptor beta chains were all read from a single sample in a study of blood T cells in healthy people across ages. Then a second PCR, running roughly 7 to 11 cycles, was carried out with a sample-barcoded 5' primer and a J-beta primer mix. TCRdb reanalysed the 5' RACE reads using MiXCR and keeps one entry per CDR3 protein. The sample gives about 780,000 distinct CDR3 sequences, around half of which show up once; approximately 18% is in the top ten. Sequencing used blood. The receptors shown here come from a man older than 75 in good health.

The chain has TRBV12-3 or TRBV12-4 and TRBJ2-1; TRBD1 is a possible D gene (5 bases). The CDR3 runs to 15 residues. V lost 1 base, J lost 2 bases, and 9 bases lay in between. CDR3 in amino acids: CASSLEGRAYNEQFF. The CDR3, as DNA: TGTGCCAGCAGTTTAGAGGGGCGCGCCTACAATGAGCAGTTCTTC.

The V gene is TRBV2, the J gene TRBJ1-1; D is unclear. The germline CDR1 and CDR2 sequences are SNHLY and FYNNEI. Trimming took off 2 bases at V and 0 bases at J, with 7 bases between the two ends. This CDR3 has 14 amino acids. CDR3 nucleotides: TGTGCCAGCAGTGAACCCAGACTGAACACTGAAGCTTTCTTT. Protein product: CASSEPRLNTEAFF.

This clonotype was seen a single time. The J gene is TRBJ2-2, the V gene TRBV30; TRBD1 might be the D (6 bases). The CDR3 sequence is 13 residues long. CDR1 and CDR2 from the germline V gene are GTSNPN and SVGIG (reference sequence). The V end lost 3 bases, the J end lost 6 bases, and 11 bases lay between the germline ends. CDR3 in amino acids: CAWSAGAAGELFF. DNA for the CDR3: TGTGCCTGGAGCGCAGGGGCCGCCGGGGAGCTGTTTTTT.

Points on this clonotype: A single base separates this from a much larger clone, so it may be a read error. V and J are TRBV11-1 and TRBJ2-5, with D maybe TRBD2 (6 bases). In germline, CDR1 is SGHAT, CDR2 FQDESV (reference sequence). V dropped 1 base and J dropped 0 bases, with 9 bases sitting between them. This CDR3 has 15 residues. The CDR3 nucleotides read TGTGCCAGCAGCTTAGTTGCGGGGAACCAAGAGACCCAGTACTTC. Translation gives CASSLVAGNQETQYF. The complete variable domain, with remaining parts taken from reference TRBV11-1 and TRBJ2-5, reads EAEVAQSPRYKITEKSQAVAFWCDPISGHATLYWYRQILGQGPELLVQFQDESVVDDSQLPKDRFSAERLKGVDSTLKIQPAELGDSAMYLCASSLVAGNQETQYFGPGTRLLVL.

The chain carries TRBV5-1 and TRBJ1-5; D is ambiguous. The germline V and J ends were trimmed by 4 bases and 2 bases, with 13 bases remaining between them. The germline V gene has CDR1 SGHRS and CDR2 YFSETQ. The CDR3 totals 15 residues. Written as DNA, the CDR3 is TGCGCCAGCAGCCCGACGGGGATTCGCAATCAGCCCCAGCATTTT. Encoded protein: CASSPTGIRNQPQHF.

The chain joins TRBV6-1 to TRBJ2-5, with D perhaps TRBD1 or TRBD2 (5 bases each). The V gene's germline CDR1 is MNHNS and CDR2 SASEGT. The CDR3 is made up of 13 amino acids. V lost 3 bases and J 5 bases, leaving 10 bases between the germline ends. The CDR3 bases are TGTGCCAGCAGTGACGACTGGGGGGAGACCCAGTACTTC. It specifies CASSDDWGETQYF.

This clonotype was counted many times. The chain recombines TRBV7-2 with TRBJ2-1; D ambiguous. V lost 6 bases to trimming and J lost 0 bases, with 12 bases between them. The CDR3 runs 15 residues. Germline loops: CDR1 SGHTA, CDR2 FQGNSA. CDR3 sequence (DNA): TGTGCCAGCAGTCTACAATCGAGCTCCTACAATGAGCAGTTCTTC. Its translation: CASSLQSSSYNEQFF.

This clonotype was observed a few times. The chain uses TRBV14 and TRBJ2-7, with 8 nucleotides matching TRBD2. The CDR3 is 13 amino acids. Germline CDR1 reads SGHDN; CDR2 reads FVKESK. V lost 4 bases and J lost 7; bases outside the gene matches: 6. The CDR3 nucleotides are TGTGCCAGCAGCCGGCGGGGGGTAGGGGAGCAGTACTTC. Translated, it gives CASSRRGVGEQYF.

The rearrangement joins TRBV2 to TRBJ2-3; D is possibly TRBD1 (5 bases). Germline V gene data show CDR1 as SNHLY and CDR2 as FYNNEI. The CDR3 sequence is 13 residues long. V was cut by 5 bases and J by 1 base, with 7 bases left in between. The CDR3 coding sequence is TGTGCCAGCAGTACAGGACGCACAGATACGCAGTATTTT. Translated: CASSTGRTDTQYF.

This clonotype was recorded a few times. The chain uses TRBV12-3 or TRBV12-4 and TRBJ1-5, with a tentative D call TRBD1 (5 bases). Trimming removed 6 bases from V and 0 bases from J, with 18 bases in between. The length of the CDR3 is 17 residues. The CDR3 nucleotides read TGTGCCAGCAGATATAACAGGTCTAGGGATAGCAATCAGCCCCAGCATTTT. Its translation is CASRYNRSRDSNQPQHF.

V gene TRBV7-9 combines with J gene TRBJ2-1; TRBD2 matches 8 bases. Germline trimming cut 7 bases from V and 6 bases from J; bases unmatched to any gene: 26. The length of the CDR3 is 20 residues. Germline V lookup: CDR1 SEHNR, CDR2 FQNEAQ (reference sequence). The chain's CDR3 is CASTFIPTGGPGSTGNEQFF. The CDR3 region has the DNA TGTGCCAGCACCTTCATTCCTACGGGAGGGCCAGGGTCTACTGGCAATGAGCAGTTCTTC.

In its sample, this clonotype was seen a few times. The chain combines TRBV20-1 with TRBJ2-7, with TRBD2 matching over 12 bases. This CDR3 contains 15 residues. Germline V gene lookup returns CDR1 DFQATT and CDR2 SNEGSKA (reference sequence). The J segment lost 3 bases and the V segment lost 5 bases, leaving 8 bases of the junction unmatched. The CDR3 region has the DNA TGCAGTGCTCGAGGGGGACTAGCGGGCATCTACGAGCAGTACTTC. This sequence encodes CSARGGLAGIYEQYF.

This clonotype has more than one count but fewer than ten. The chain carries TRBV7-2 and TRBJ2-3, with D perhaps TRBD1 (7 bases). Germline-derived CDR1 and CDR2 are SGHTA and FQGNSA. Trimming removed 5 bases from V and 6 bases from J, with 21 bases in between. The CDR3 has 16 amino acids. The DNA for the CDR3 is TGTGCCAGCAGCCCTAACAATTACAGGGGAGGTGATACGCAGTATTTT. As protein: CASSPNNYRGGDTQYF.

The rearrangement uses TRBV28 and TRBJ1-6; D is unresolved. Per the germline V gene, CDR1 is MDHEN and CDR2 is SYDVKM. V lost 6 bases and J lost 8, with 8 bases in between. The CDR3 is made up of 12 amino acids. The CDR3 loop reads CASRRGDSPLHF. Here the CDR3 DNA reads TGTGCCAGCAGGCGGGGAGATTCACCCCTCCACTTT.

The V and J genes are TRBV11-3 and TRBJ2-1, with D possibly matching TRBD1 (5 bases). The CDR3 is made up of 18 amino acids. The germline V gene encodes CDR1 SGHNT and CDR2 YENEEA. Trimming stripped 5 bases from V and 2 bases from J, with 22 bases between. CDR3: CASSGRSRVAVTYNEQFF. The CDR3 nucleotides read TGTGCCAGCAGCGGACGGTCCAGGGTTGCGGTAACCTACAATGAGCAGTTCTTC.

The rearrangement uses TRBV7-2 and TRBJ1-2; the D gene is possibly TRBD1 (5 bases). V was trimmed by 2 bases and J by 8 bases, leaving 12 bases between them. Germline assignment: CDR1 SGHTA and CDR2 FQGNSA. The CDR3 extends over 13 amino acids. CDR3: CASSLMQGVGYTF. CDR3 nucleotides: TGTGCCAGCAGCTTAATGCAGGGCGTAGGCTACACCTTC.

The chain recombines TRBV20-1 with TRBJ2-7; D not certain. V lost 1 base to trimming and J lost 0 bases, with 13 bases between them. The CDR3 runs to 15 residues. The germline gives CDR1 DFQATT, CDR2 SNEGSKA (reference sequence). CDR3 in amino acids: CSARGSSLSSYEQYF. CDR3 in DNA: TGCAGTGCTAGAGGGTCCAGTCTAAGCTCCTACGAGCAGTACTTC.

The chain recombines TRBV2 with TRBJ2-3; D gene ambiguous. The germline gives CDR1 SNHLY, CDR2 FYNNEI. V was cut by 6 bases and J by 4 bases, with 14 bases left in between. CDR3 length: 14 amino acids. CDR3 nucleotide sequence: TGTGCCAGCAGGCTTGAAGCCGGGCCAGATACGCAGTATTTT. Translated, it gives CASRLEAGPDTQYF.

The chain employs TRBV6-6 and TRBJ2-1; D may be TRBD2 (6 bases). With 7 bases removed from V and 4 bases from J, the gap between germline ends came to 14 bases. CDR3 size: 14 residues. Germline V gene sequence: CDR1 MNHNY, CDR2 SVGAGI (reference sequence). The CDR3 region is CASNERAGYNEQFF. The CDR3 DNA is TGTGCCAGCAACGAGCGGGCCGGTTACAATGAGCAGTTCTTC.

The J gene is TRBJ2-7, the V gene TRBV4-1, with D perhaps TRBD2 (6 bases). The DNA end lines up better with TRBJ2-5; the J call may be wrong. This CDR3 has 15 residues. Germline assignment: CDR1 MGHRA and CDR2 YSYEKL. This CDR3 reads CASSGFGSGQETQYF. In DNA form, the CDR3 reads TGCGCCAGCAGCGGTTTTGGTAGCGGCCAAGAGACCCAGTACTTC.